This is a list of T cell receptor beta chains from one sample in a study of regulatory T cells in long-lasting Graves disease. MiXCR, run by TCRdb on the multiplex PCR reads, gives a single entry per CDR3 protein. The table records 440,000 or so distinct CDR3 sequences, 16% of them present only once. This sample also appeared in a second study, on T cells in Graves' hyperthyroidism and ophthalmopathy.

This specimen consisted of peripheral blood mononuclear cells (PBMCs), obtained at new diagnosis, from a patient treated with antithyroid drugs. The source of these receptors is a woman aged 25-40 years with Graves disease. Both conserved end residues are part of each CDR3. A D gene is named only where the DNA matches it firmly. A row's size may be missing; if present it is once, few, many or a size class.

v_gene: TRBV19; abundance: few; d_gene: TRBD2; j_gene: TRBJ2-1; CDR3aa: CASTSQGGSGRKSSYNEQFF; CDR3nt: TGTGCCAGTACCTCCCAGGGGGGTAGCGGGAGAAAGAGCTCCTACAATGAGCAGTTCTTC
v_gene: TRBV20-1; abundance: -; d_gene: TRBD2; j_gene: TRBJ2-3; CDR3aa: CSAVSGTSGRASTDTQYF; CDR3nt: TGCAGTGCTGTGTCCGGGACTAGCGGGAGGGCTAGCACAGATACGCAGTATTTT
v_gene: TRBV18; abundance: many; d_gene: TRBD1; j_gene: TRBJ2-5; CDR3aa: CASSPGQGVLETQYF; CDR3nt: TGTGCCAGCTCACCGGGACAGGGGGTGCTGGAGACCCAGTACTTC
v_gene: TRBV11-3; abundance: -; d_gene: TRBD1; j_gene: TRBJ1-6; CDR3aa: CASRGQENSPLHF; CDR3nt: TGTGCCAGCAGGGGACAGGAGAATTCACCCCTCCACTTT
v_gene: TRBV11-2; abundance: many; d_gene: -; j_gene: TRBJ2-3; CDR3aa: CASSQTGRRTDTQYF; CDR3nt: TGTGCCAGCAGCCAAACAGGTCGTCGCACAGATACGCAGTATTTT
v_gene: TRBV7-2; abundance: -; d_gene: TRBD1; j_gene: TRBJ2-2; CDR3aa: CASSLLGAGTGGPGELFF; CDR3nt: TGTGCCAGCAGCTTATTAGGAGCTGGGACAGGGGGCCCCGGGGAGCTGTTTTTT
v_gene: TRBV7-3; abundance: many; d_gene: -; j_gene: TRBJ2-3; CDR3aa: CASSFFGGDTQYF; CDR3nt: TGTGCCAGCAGCTTCTTCGGTGGCGATACGCAGTATTTT
v_gene: TRBV7-3; abundance: few; d_gene: TRBD1; j_gene: TRBJ1-1; CDR3aa: CASSLTGGPPGQQNTEAFF; CDR3nt: TGTGCCAGCAGCTTAACGGGGGGCCCACCGGGACAGCAGAACACTGAAGCTTTCTTT
v_gene: TRBV30; abundance: -; d_gene: -; j_gene: TRBJ2-2; CDR3aa: CAHHRDSGELFF; CDR3nt: TGTGCCCACCATAGGGATTCCGGGGAGCTGTTTTTT
v_gene: TRBV7-2; abundance: few; d_gene: TRBD2; j_gene: TRBJ2-4; CDR3aa: CASSSGPGLAGEAKNIQYF; CDR3nt: TGTGCCAGCAGCTCCGGACCGGGACTAGCGGGAGAAGCCAAAAACATTCAGTACTTC
v_gene: TRBV11-3; abundance: many; d_gene: TRBD2; j_gene: TRBJ2-3; CDR3aa: CASSPLTAVLAGAPTDTQYF; CDR3nt: TGTGCCAGCAGCCCACTGACCGCTGTTCTAGCGGGAGCCCCCACAGATACGCAGTATTTT
v_gene: TRBV3-1; abundance: many; d_gene: TRBD2; j_gene: TRBJ2-1; CDR3aa: CASSQVPGLEISNEQFF; CDR3nt: TGTGCCAGCAGCCAAGTCCCGGGACTAGAAATAAGCAATGAGCAGTTCTTC
v_gene: TRBV7-9; abundance: many; d_gene: TRBD1; j_gene: TRBJ1-6; CDR3aa: CASSFQGDSPLHF; CDR3nt: TGTGCCAGCAGCTTCCAGGGGGATTCACCCCTCCACTTT
v_gene: TRBV13; abundance: -; d_gene: TRBD2; j_gene: TRBJ2-7; CDR3aa: CASSLKSSGSWQQYF; CDR3nt: TGTGCCAGCAGCTTAAAGTCTAGCGGGAGTTGGCAGCAGTACTTC
v_gene: TRBV6-5; abundance: many; d_gene: -; j_gene: TRBJ2-3; CDR3aa: CASSYSLDPGVGTQYF; CDR3nt: TGTGCCAGCAGTTACTCGTTGGACCCCGGTGTGGGTACGCAGTATTTT
v_gene: TRBV7-2; abundance: few; d_gene: -; j_gene: TRBJ2-5; CDR3aa: CASSMKGETQYF; CDR3nt: TGTGCCAGCAGCATGAAAGGGGAGACCCAGTACTTC
v_gene: TRBV28; abundance: many; d_gene: -; j_gene: TRBJ1-5; CDR3aa: CASRGNNQPQHF; CDR3nt: TGTGCCAGCAGGGGTAACAATCAGCCCCAGCATTTT
v_gene: TRBV2; abundance: few; d_gene: -; j_gene: TRBJ2-1; CDR3aa: CASSTTGEDNEQFF; CDR3nt: TGTGCCAGCAGTACCACAGGAGAAGACAATGAGCAGTTCTTC
v_gene: TRBV19; abundance: many; d_gene: TRBD2; j_gene: TRBJ2-1; CDR3aa: CASRPGTSGYNEQFF; CDR3nt: TGTGCCAGTAGGCCCGGGACTAGCGGATACAATGAGCAGTTCTTC
v_gene: TRBV6-2/TRBV6-3; abundance: -; d_gene: TRBD2; j_gene: TRBJ2-7; CDR3aa: CATRGVIAGGPEAEQYF; CDR3nt: TGTGCCACCCGCGGGGTGATAGCGGGAGGCCCTGAGGCCGAGCAGTACTTC
v_gene: TRBV10-3; abundance: many; d_gene: -; j_gene: TRBJ2-7; CDR3aa: CAISELDVGEQYF; CDR3nt: TGTGCCATCAGTGAGTTGGACGTGGGCGAGCAGTACTTC
v_gene: TRBV5-1; abundance: many; d_gene: TRBD1; j_gene: TRBJ2-7; CDR3aa: CASSLEITGQGYEQYF; CDR3nt: TGCGCCAGCAGCTTGGAAATTACGGGACAGGGCTACGAGCAGTACTTC
v_gene: TRBV5-5; abundance: many; d_gene: TRBD1; j_gene: TRBJ2-4; CDR3aa: CASSRQGQTIQYF; CDR3nt: TGTGCCAGCAGCAGACAGGGACAGACGATTCAGTACTTC
v_gene: TRBV29-1; abundance: few; d_gene: -; j_gene: TRBJ2-3; CDR3aa: CSVGANRRTDTQYF; CDR3nt: TGCAGCGTTGGAGCAAATCGCCGCACAGATACGCAGTATTTT
v_gene: TRBV5-5; abundance: many; d_gene: -; j_gene: TRBJ2-1; CDR3aa: CASSLTSVNEQFF; CDR3nt: TGTGCCAGCAGCTTGACTAGTGTCAATGAGCAGTTCTTC
v_gene: TRBV27; abundance: -; d_gene: -; j_gene: TRBJ2-7; CDR3aa: CASSAIGFGGSSPYEQYF; CDR3nt: TGTGCCAGCAGCGCCATCGGATTCGGTGGCAGTTCACCCTACGAGCAGTACTTC
v_gene: TRBV7-2; abundance: many; d_gene: TRBD1; j_gene: TRBJ2-7; CDR3aa: CASSDTGHRGYEQYF; CDR3nt: TGTGCCAGCAGCGACACGGGACACAGGGGGTACGAGCAGTACTTC
v_gene: TRBV28; abundance: many; d_gene: -; j_gene: TRBJ2-1; CDR3aa: CASSSNRQNEQFF; CDR3nt: TGTGCCAGCAGTTCAAACAGACAGAATGAGCAGTTCTTC
v_gene: TRBV27; abundance: many; d_gene: TRBD1; j_gene: TRBJ1-5; CDR3aa: CASKKQGANQPQHF; CDR3nt: TGTGCCAGCAAAAAACAGGGGGCGAATCAGCCCCAGCATTTT
v_gene: TRBV2; abundance: many; d_gene: -; j_gene: TRBJ1-6; CDR3aa: CASSDRGNSPLHF; CDR3nt: TGTGCCAGCAGTGACAGGGGAAATTCACCCCTCCACTTT
v_gene: TRBV11-2; abundance: many; d_gene: -; j_gene: TRBJ2-2; CDR3aa: CASSLDPGMTGELFF; CDR3nt: TGTGCCAGCAGCTTAGACCCGGGGATGACCGGGGAGCTGTTTTTT
v_gene: TRBV3-1; abundance: few; d_gene: -; j_gene: TRBJ2-3; CDR3aa: CASSQGRIGPDTQYF; CDR3nt: TGTGCCAGCAGCCAAGGGAGGATTGGGCCAGATACGCAGTATTTT
v_gene: TRBV27; abundance: few; d_gene: TRBD2; j_gene: TRBJ2-7; CDR3aa: CASSSFARTSGEQYF; CDR3nt: TGTGCCAGCAGTTCCTTTGCGAGGACTAGCGGCGAGCAGTACTTC
v_gene: TRBV19; abundance: -; d_gene: TRBD1; j_gene: TRBJ1-1; CDR3aa: CASTSWGTGVGNTEAFF; CDR3nt: TGTGCCAGTACCTCATGGGGGACAGGGGTCGGGAACACTGAAGCTTTCTTT
v_gene: TRBV27; abundance: -; d_gene: -; j_gene: TRBJ2-5; CDR3aa: CASRGLETQYF; CDR3nt: TGTGCCAGCAGGGGATTGGAGACCCAGTACTTC
v_gene: TRBV20-1; abundance: -; d_gene: -; j_gene: TRBJ2-1; CDR3aa: CSAPSGGEQFF; CDR3nt: TGCAGTGCTCCCTCTGGGGGTGAGCAGTTCTTC
v_gene: TRBV6-1; abundance: many; d_gene: -; j_gene: TRBJ2-7; CDR3aa: CASSRTLGLEQYF; CDR3nt: TGTGCCAGCAGTAGGACTCTAGGGTTGGAGCAGTACTTC
v_gene: TRBV5-1; abundance: many; d_gene: -; j_gene: TRBJ1-2; CDR3aa: CASTRSLVPPGDGYGYTF; CDR3nt: TGCGCCAGCACTCGCAGCTTGGTACCGCCCGGAGATGGCTATGGCTACACCTTC
v_gene: TRBV7-2; abundance: many; d_gene: TRBD2; j_gene: TRBJ2-7; CDR3aa: CASSPGRALMYEQYF; CDR3nt: TGTGCCAGCAGCCCCGGGAGGGCCTTAATGTACGAGCAGTACTTC
v_gene: TRBV18; abundance: many; d_gene: -; j_gene: TRBJ2-1; CDR3aa: CASSPPNRETSYNEQFF; CDR3nt: TGTGCCAGCTCACCCCCCAACAGGGAAACCTCCTACAATGAGCAGTTCTTC
v_gene: TRBV19; abundance: -; d_gene: -; j_gene: TRBJ2-1; CDR3aa: CASSIPNRDTGGRWNEQFF; CDR3nt: TGTGCCAGTAGTATCCCGAACCGGGACACGGGAGGCCGTTGGAATGAGCAGTTCTTC
v_gene: TRBV11-2; abundance: many; d_gene: TRBD1; j_gene: TRBJ2-1; CDR3aa: CASSLAPGTGMNEQFF; CDR3nt: TGTGCCAGCAGCTTAGCCCCCGGGACAGGGATGAATGAGCAGTTCTTC
v_gene: TRBV12-3/TRBV12-4; abundance: many; d_gene: -; j_gene: TRBJ1-6; CDR3aa: CASSLLSGQNSPLHF; CDR3nt: TGTGCCAGCAGTTTATTATCGGGACAAAATTCACCCCTCCACTTT
v_gene: TRBV29-1; abundance: many; d_gene: -; j_gene: TRBJ2-1; CDR3aa: CSVGGYQSSYNEQFF; CDR3nt: TGCAGCGTCGGCGGATACCAGAGCTCCTACAATGAGCAGTTCTTC
v_gene: TRBV6-1; abundance: many; d_gene: -; j_gene: TRBJ2-1; CDR3aa: CASSGGDNEQFF; CDR3nt: TGTGCCAGCAGTGGTGGGGACAATGAGCAGTTCTTC
v_gene: TRBV4-3; abundance: -; d_gene: TRBD2; j_gene: TRBJ2-7; CDR3aa: CASSQDREGLEAYEQYF; CDR3nt: TGCGCCAGCAGCCAAGATCGGGAGGGACTCGAGGCCTACGAGCAGTACTTC
v_gene: TRBV7-9; abundance: -; d_gene: -; j_gene: TRBJ2-7; CDR3aa: CASSKSYEQYF; CDR3nt: TGTGCCAGCAGCAAAAGCTACGAGCAGTACTTC